Only a few counts were recorded for the clone carrying this T cell receptor beta chain. Its cognate antigen is unknown. Germline-derived CDR1 and CDR2 are MNHEY and SVGAGI. The J segment lost 7 bases and the V segment lost 7 bases, leaving 4 bases of the junction unmatched. The CDR3 length is 14 residues. This sample is part of a study of early T cells in non-severe SARS-CoV-2 infection. As for the study in general: Unsorted whole-blood RNA was sequenced in bulk, leaving chains unpaired.

Study-level findings and limits: Private and CD4 specificities were missed by VDJdb matching, which favored anti-spike CD8 responses.

Attachment of unique molecular identifiers was made to individual cDNA molecules. TCRdb reprocessed the 5' RACE reads via MiXCR and lists one record per CDR3 protein. This repertoire shows 70,000 to 75,000 distinct CDR3 sequences, about an eighth found once; its top ten account for around 15%. The specimen was whole blood. The chain links TRBV6-5 to TRBJ2-2, with 12 bases aligning to TRBD1. The receptor's source is an adult who was a healthcare worker with PCR-confirmed SARS-CoV-2 infection or an uninfected control (not recorded which). The chain's CDR3 is CASKGTGGLGELFF. CDR3 coding DNA: TGTGCCAGCAAAGGGACAGGGGGCCTCGGGGAGCTGTTTTTT.